The clone carrying this TCR beta chain was recorded many times. The target antigen is unknown. Those patients with uncontrolled infection, other autoimmune disease, pregnancy or lactation were excluded. Sampled blood dates from first hyperthyroidism diagnosis, and it precedes any ophthalmopathy symptoms. Fresh peripheral blood, roughly 10 ml, was the source of the PBMCs. With 5 bases clipped from V and 2 bases from J, the junction kept 4 bases outside the gene matches. Germline V gives CDR1 SNHLY, CDR2 FYNNEI. The CDR3 is 15 residues long. This specimen belongs to a study of T cells in Graves' hyperthyroidism and ophthalmopathy. From RNA transcripts, TCR beta CDR3 regions were amplified. In the first-round RT-PCR of the TCR CDR3, the HTBI primer set was used. MiXCR, applied by TCRdb to the multiplex PCR reads, yields one record per CDR3 protein. The sample yields a few hundred thousand distinct CDR3 sequences, about 14% seen once.

Regarding the study as a whole: Blood also carried most thyroid clonotypes expanded above 0.001.

Sequencing was carried out using blood. The chain couples TRBV2 to TRBJ2-1; 9 nucleotides agree with TRBD1. The TCR originated in a woman aged 40 to 55 with Graves' hyperthyroidism that later progressed to Graves' ophthalmopathy. For the CDR3, the DNA is TGTGCCAGCAGTACGCGGGACAGGGCCTACAATGAGCAGTTCTTC. Its protein is CASSTRDRAYNEQFF.